The following is a T cell receptor (beta chain) sequence with its context. Its antigen is as yet unknown. Method: immunoSEQ multiplex PCR; TCRdb's copy keeps in-frame clones and lacks some. The data hold 25,000 to 35,000 clones, with approximately 74% observed a single time. The data belong to a study of STAT5B mutations in CD4+ large granular lymphocyte leukemia. Study-level results: Without putative leukemic clones, patient CD4-sorted repertoires remained more clonal than healthy CD4+ repertoires.

This receptor was obtained from a human donor in good health. Sequenced sample: CD4+ T cells from blood buffy coats.

CDR3 amino acids: CASHRGTGFSYEQYF. The CDR3 nucleotides are TGTGCCAGCCACCGGGGGACAGGGTTTTCCTACGAGCAGTACTTC. The chain combines TRBV28 with TRBJ2-7; the match to TRBD1 covers 9 bases. CDR1 is MDHEN and CDR2 is SYDVKM in the germline V gene. The CDR3 is 15 residues long. The V segment lost 8 bases and the J segment 1 base; nucleotides outside the gene matches: 9.